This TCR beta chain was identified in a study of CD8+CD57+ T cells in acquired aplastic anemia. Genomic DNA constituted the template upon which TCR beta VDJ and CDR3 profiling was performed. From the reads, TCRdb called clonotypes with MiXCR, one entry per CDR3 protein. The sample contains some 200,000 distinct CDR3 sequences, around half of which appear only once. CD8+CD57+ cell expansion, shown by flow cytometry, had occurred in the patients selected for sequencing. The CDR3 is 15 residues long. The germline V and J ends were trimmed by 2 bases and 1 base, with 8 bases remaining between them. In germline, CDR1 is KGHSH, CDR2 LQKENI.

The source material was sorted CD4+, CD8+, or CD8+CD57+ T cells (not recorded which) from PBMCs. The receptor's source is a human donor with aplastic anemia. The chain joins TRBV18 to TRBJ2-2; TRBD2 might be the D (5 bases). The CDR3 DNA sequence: TGTGCCAGCTCACCAAAGGCGGGGAACACCGGGGAGCTGTTTTTT. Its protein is CASSPKAGNTGELFF. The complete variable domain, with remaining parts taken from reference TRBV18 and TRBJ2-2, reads NAGVMQNPRHLVRRRGQEARLRCSPMKGHSHVYWYRQLPEEGLKFMVYLQKENIIDESGMPKERFSAEFPKEGPSILRIQQVVRGDSAAYFCASSPKAGNTGELFFGEGSRLTVL.